This TCR beta chain was profiled in a study of CD8 T cells in ankylosing spondylitis (TCRdb year 2017). Regarding the study in general: To find TCR variants linked to disease, the study profiled T cell receptor beta repertoires in ankylosing spondylitis patients and healthy donors. The full study cohort was made up of about two dozen ankylosing spondylitis patients and roughly 100 healthy donors. Peripheral blood was sampled, and synovial fluid was also collected from ankylosing spondylitis patients.

The junction shows trimming of 5 bases on V and 6 bases on J, plus 14 bases between the germline ends. Spanning cysteine to phenylalanine, the CDR3 consists of 13 amino acids. Only CDR3 DNA remains: 39 bases, in frame from the first base. Based on the germline V gene, the CDR1 and CDR2 sequences are SGHVS and FNYEAQ. This clonotype was detected ten times or more. The antigen it recognizes is unknown. Per-base qualities were not stored, and no clone one base away is much larger. Sequenced using an Illumina HiSeq 2500. Quantitative 5'-RACE with molecular barcodes was the method used to prepare the TCR beta libraries. Processing in the source paper ran as follows. Disease-linked TCR variants were identified with a new computational method built on a probabilistic model of VDJ rearrangement. TCRdb passed the public sequencing reads through fastp at Q25 and MiXCR, retaining productive beta sequences. Entries that share a CDR3 protein sequence are merged under the most common genes and DNA. It is TCRdb's table, rather than the study itself, that gives the V and J calls and clone size. The sample includes some 240,000 distinct CDR3 sequences, with 8% to 9.5% observed a single time. The ten largest clones take up approximately 6.3% of the sample.

Here is what the overall study found, with its caveats: Blood from ankylosing spondylitis patients appeared to be characterized by a TCR beta motif composed of several highly homologous amino acid variants. Significant enrichment of the disease-linked clones was reported in matched synovial fluid samples from ankylosing spondylitis patients. Some of the motif variants had been reported before in the synovial fluid and blood of reactive arthritis patients, a finding that suggests common disease-initiation mechanisms. The disease-linked clones had a CD8+ phenotype and were found at relatively low frequencies in peripheral blood.

The chain couples TRBV7-6 to TRBJ2-7, with the D gene too uncertain to name. The specimen sequenced was blood, either unsorted or a sorted T cell fraction (not recorded which). The receptor comes from a male donor with ankylosing spondylitis or in good health (not recorded which). For the CDR3, the sequence is CASSVGPGPEQYF. The DNA sequence is given as TGTGCCAGCAGCGTTGGCCCCGGACCCGAGCAGTACTTC. With all but the CDR3 taken from the reference TRBV7-6 and TRBJ2-7 genes, the full variable domain is: GAGVSQSPRYKVTKRGQDVALRCDPISGHVSLYWYRQALGQGPEFLTYFNYEAQQDKSGLPNDRFSAERPEGSISTLTIQRTEQRDSAMYRCASSVGPGPEQYFGPGTRLTVT.